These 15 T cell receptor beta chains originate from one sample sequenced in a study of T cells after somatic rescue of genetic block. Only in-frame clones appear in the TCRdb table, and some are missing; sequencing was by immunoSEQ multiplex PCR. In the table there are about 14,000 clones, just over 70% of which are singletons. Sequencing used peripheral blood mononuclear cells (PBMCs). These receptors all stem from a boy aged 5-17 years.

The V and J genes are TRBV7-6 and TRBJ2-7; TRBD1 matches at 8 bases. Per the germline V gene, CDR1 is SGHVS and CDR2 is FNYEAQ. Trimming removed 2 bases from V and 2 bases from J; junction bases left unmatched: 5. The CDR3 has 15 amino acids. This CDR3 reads CASSLQGAIPYEQYF. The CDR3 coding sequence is TGTGCCAGCAGCTTACAGGGGGCGATCCCCTACGAGCAGTACTTC.

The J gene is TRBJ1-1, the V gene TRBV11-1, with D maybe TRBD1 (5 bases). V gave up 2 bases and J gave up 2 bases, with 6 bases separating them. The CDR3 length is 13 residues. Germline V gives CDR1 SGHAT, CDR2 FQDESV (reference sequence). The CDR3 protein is CASSLTGNTEAFF. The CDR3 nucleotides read TGTGCCAGCAGCTTAACAGGTAACACTGAAGCTTTCTTT.

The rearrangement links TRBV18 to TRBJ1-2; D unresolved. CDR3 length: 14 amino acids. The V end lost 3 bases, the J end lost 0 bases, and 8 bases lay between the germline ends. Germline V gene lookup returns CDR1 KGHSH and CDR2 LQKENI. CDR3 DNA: TGTGCCAGCTCACCGAACCAGGCTAACTATGGCTACACCTTC. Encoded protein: CASSPNQANYGYTF. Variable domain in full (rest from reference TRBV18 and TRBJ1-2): NAGVMQNPRHLVRRRGQEARLRCSPMKGHSHVYWYRQLPEEGLKFMVYLQKENIIDESGMPKERFSAEFPKEGPSILRIQQVVRGDSAAYFCASSPNQANYGYTFGSGTRLTVV.

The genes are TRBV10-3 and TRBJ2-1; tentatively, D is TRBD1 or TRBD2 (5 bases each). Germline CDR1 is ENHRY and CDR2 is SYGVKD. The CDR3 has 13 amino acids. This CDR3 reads CAPCRGDNNEQFF. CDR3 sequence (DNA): TGTGCACCATGCCGGGGCGACAACAATGAGCAGTTCTTC.

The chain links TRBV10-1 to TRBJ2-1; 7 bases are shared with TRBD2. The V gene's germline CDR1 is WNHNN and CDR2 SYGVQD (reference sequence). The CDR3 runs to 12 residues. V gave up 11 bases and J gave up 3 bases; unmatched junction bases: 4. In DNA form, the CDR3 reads TGCGCCTGTTCTAGCGGCTACAATGAGCAGTTCTTC. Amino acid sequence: CACSSGYNEQFF.

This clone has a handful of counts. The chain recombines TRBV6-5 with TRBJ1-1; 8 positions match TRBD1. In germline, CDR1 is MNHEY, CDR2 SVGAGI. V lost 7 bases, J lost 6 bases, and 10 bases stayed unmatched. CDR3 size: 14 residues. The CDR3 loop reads CASMRGTGVSEAFF. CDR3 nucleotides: TGTGCCAGCATGAGAGGGACAGGTGTCTCTGAAGCTTTCTTT.

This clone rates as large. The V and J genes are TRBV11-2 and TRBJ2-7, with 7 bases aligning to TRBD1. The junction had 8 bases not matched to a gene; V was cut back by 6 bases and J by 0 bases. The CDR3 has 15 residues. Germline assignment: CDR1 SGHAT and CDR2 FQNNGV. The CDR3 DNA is TGTGCCAGCAGGATAGGTGGGACAGCCTCCTACGAGCAGTACTTC. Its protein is CASRIGGTASYEQYF.

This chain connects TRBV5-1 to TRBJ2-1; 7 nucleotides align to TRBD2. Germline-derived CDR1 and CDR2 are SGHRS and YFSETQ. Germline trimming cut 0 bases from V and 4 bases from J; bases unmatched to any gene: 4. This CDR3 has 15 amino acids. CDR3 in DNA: TGCGCCAGCAGCTTGGTTCCTAGCGGATACAATGAGCAGTTCTTC. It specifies CASSLVPSGYNEQFF.

This CDR3 is CAVFSLGAGTEAFF. In DNA, the CDR3 is TGTGCCGTGTTCTCGCTGGGTGCAGGCACTGAAGCTTTCTTT. V is TRBV10-3 and J is TRBJ1-1, with unresolved D. Per germline, CDR1 ENHRY and CDR2 SYGVKD. The CDR3 covers 14 residues. Between the trimmed V and J ends, which lost 11 bases and 4 bases, there was a span of 20 bases.

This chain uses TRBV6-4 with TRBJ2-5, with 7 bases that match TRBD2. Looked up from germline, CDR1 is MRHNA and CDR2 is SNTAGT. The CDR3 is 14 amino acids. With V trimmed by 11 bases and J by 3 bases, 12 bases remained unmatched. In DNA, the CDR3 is TGTGCCGGACTTACTGGACTAGGTGAAGAGACCCAGTACTTC. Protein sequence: CAGLTGLGEETQYF.

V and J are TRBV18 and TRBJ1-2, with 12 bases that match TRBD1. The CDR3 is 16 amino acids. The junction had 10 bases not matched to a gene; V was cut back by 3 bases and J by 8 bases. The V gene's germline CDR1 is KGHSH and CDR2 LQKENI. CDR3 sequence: CASSPVTGQGANGYTF. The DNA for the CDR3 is TGTGCCAGCTCACCTGTCACGGGACAGGGGGCTAACGGCTACACCTTC.

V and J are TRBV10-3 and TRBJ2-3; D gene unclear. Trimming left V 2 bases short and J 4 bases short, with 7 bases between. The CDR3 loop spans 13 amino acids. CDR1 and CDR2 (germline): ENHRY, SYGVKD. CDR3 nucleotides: TGTGCCATCAGTGAGACCGCCCCAGATACGCAGTATTTT. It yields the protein CAISETAPDTQYF.

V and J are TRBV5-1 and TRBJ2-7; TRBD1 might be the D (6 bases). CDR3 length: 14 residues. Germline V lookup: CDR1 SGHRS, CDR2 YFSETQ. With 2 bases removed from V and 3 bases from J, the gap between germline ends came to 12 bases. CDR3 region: CASSFQGPGYEQYF. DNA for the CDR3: TGCGCCAGCAGCTTCCAGGGGCCCGGCTACGAGCAGTACTTC.

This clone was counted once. The CDR3 region has the DNA TGTGCCAGCAGGCAAGCAACAGGGGGCTCCTATAATTCACCCCTCCACTTT. This sequence encodes CASRQATGGSYNSPLHF. The gene calls are TRBV28 and TRBJ1-6; 8 nucleotides align to TRBD1. CDR3 length: 17 amino acids. Germline V gives CDR1 MDHEN, CDR2 SYDVKM. The junction had 7 bases not matched to a gene; V was cut back by 6 bases and J by 0 bases.

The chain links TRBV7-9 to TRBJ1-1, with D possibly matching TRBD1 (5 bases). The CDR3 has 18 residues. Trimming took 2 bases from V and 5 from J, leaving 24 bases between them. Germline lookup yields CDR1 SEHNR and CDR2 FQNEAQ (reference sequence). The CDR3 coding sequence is TGTGCCAGCAGCTTAACGGGGGAATCTGGGAATAGAGGGACTGAAGCTTTCTTT. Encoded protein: CASSLTGESGNRGTEAFF.